The following is a TCR beta chain sequence with its context. The data were taken from a study of glioma-infiltrating T cells after dendritic cell vaccination. The CDR3 length is 15 residues. Trimming cost V 4 bases and J 3 bases; bases outside gene matches: 7. Germline V lookup: CDR1 SGDLS, CDR2 YYNGEE. The method was immunoSEQ multiplex PCR; TCRdb's version includes in-frame clones alone and lacks a portion of them. The sample lists under 130,000 clones, about four fifths occurring once. The chain links TRBV9 to TRBJ2-3; 8 nucleotides match TRBD1. The specimen comprised blood, sampled before dendritic cell vaccination. The TCR originated in a human donor with glioblastoma. The CDR3 here is CASSPWTGRTDTQYF. For the CDR3, the DNA is TGTGCCAGCAGCCCTTGGACAGGGAGGACAGATACGCAGTATTTT.